This TCR beta chain was sequenced during a study of T cell responses to AZD1222 COVID-19 vaccine. Whether given at about 4 or about 12 weeks, second doses were pooled. J gave up 7 bases and V 9 bases, and 6 bases lay outside the gene matches. The CDR3 loop spans 14 amino acids. Germline V gene lookup returns CDR1 MNHNY and CDR2 SVGAGI (reference sequence). Profiling relied on immunoSEQ multiplex PCR, and the TCRdb table lists in-frame clones only, not all of them. The sample contains roughly 120,000 clones, around nine tenths of which appear only once. This clone was seen only a few times. The specimen was peripheral blood, collected 28 days after the second AZD1222 dose. The source of this sequence is an adult who received the AZD1222 COVID-19 vaccine. The genes are TRBV6-6 and TRBJ2-1; 13 bases fit TRBD2. The CDR3 reads CASIGTSGTNEQFF. The CDR3 DNA is TGTGCCAGTATAGGGACTAGCGGGACAAATGAGCAGTTCTTC.